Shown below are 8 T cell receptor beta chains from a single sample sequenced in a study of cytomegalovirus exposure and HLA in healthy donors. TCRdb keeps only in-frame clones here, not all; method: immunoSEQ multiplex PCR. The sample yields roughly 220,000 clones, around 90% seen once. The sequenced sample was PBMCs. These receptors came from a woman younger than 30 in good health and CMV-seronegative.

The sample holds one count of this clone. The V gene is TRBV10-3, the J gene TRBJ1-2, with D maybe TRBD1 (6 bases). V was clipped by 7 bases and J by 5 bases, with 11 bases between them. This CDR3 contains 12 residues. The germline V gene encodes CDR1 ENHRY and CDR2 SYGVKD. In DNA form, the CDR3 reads TGTGCCATCACCGGGGACACTTATGGCTACACCTTC. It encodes CAITGDTYGYTF.

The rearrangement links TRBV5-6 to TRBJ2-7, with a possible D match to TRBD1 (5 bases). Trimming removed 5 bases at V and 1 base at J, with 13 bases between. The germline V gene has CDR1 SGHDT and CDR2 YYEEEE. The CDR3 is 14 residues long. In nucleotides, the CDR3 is TGTGCCAGCAGACGTGACAGCCTTTCCTACGAGCAGTACTTC. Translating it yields CASRRDSLSYEQYF.

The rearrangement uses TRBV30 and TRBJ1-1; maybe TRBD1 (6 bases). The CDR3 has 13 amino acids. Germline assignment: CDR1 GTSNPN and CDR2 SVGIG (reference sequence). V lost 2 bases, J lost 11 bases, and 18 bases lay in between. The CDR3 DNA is TGTGCCTGGAGTCAGGGGAATGGGCAACGGGCTTTCTTT. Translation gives CAWSQGNGQRAFF.

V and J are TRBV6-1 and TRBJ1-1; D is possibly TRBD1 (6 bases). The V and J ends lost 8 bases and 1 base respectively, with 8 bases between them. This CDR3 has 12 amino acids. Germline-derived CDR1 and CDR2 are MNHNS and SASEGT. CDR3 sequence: CASWGQNTEAFF. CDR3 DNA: TGTGCCAGCTGGGGACAGAACACTGAAGCTTTCTTT.

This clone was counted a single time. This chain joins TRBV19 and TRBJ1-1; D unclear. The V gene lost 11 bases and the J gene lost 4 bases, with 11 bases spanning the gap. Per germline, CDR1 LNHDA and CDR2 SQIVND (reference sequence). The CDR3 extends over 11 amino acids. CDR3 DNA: TGTGCCGTAGCGCTGGGCACTGAAGCTTTCTTT. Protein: CAVALGTEAFF.

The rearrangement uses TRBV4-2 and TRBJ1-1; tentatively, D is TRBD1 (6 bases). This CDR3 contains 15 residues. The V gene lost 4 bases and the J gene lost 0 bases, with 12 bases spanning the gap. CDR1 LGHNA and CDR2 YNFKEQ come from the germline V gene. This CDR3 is CASSPIRGVNTEAFF. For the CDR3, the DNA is TGTGCCAGCAGCCCGATCAGGGGTGTGAACACTGAAGCTTTCTTT.

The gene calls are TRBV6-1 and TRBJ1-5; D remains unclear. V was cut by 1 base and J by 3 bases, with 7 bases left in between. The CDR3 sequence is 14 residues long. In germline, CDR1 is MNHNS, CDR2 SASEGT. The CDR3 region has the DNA TGTGCCAGCAGTGAAGGACATCTCAATCAGCCCCAGCATTTT. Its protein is CASSEGHLNQPQHF.

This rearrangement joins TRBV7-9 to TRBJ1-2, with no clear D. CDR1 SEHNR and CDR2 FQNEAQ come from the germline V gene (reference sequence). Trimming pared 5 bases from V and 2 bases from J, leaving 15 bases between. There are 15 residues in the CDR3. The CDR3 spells CASSPYNQVNYGYTF. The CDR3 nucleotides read TGTGCCAGCAGCCCCTATAATCAGGTCAACTATGGCTACACCTTC.